The 3 T cell receptor beta chains in this list originate from one sample, sequenced in a study of human T cells and chemical hapten exposure. TCRdb called the RACE reads again in MiXCR, with one record for every CDR3 protein. This table holds under 450,000 distinct CDR3 sequences, roughly 4.8% found once. Described time point: patch test 1, 2 weeks after DPC sensitization. Treatment indicated: therapeutic diphenylcyclopropenone sensitization with weekly scalp DPC. The material sequenced was whole blood, taken in connection with sensitization to the hapten diphenylcyclopropenone (DPC). Receptor source: a woman in her fifties or sixties with alopecia areata. Some clones in this sample may be carry-over from other donors' samples.

Only a few counts were recorded for this clonotype. This chain uses TRBV4-3 with TRBJ2-3; 8 bases are a match to TRBD1. Germline lookup yields CDR1 LGHNA and CDR2 YSLEER. Germline trimming cut 2 bases from V and 6 bases from J; bases unmatched to any gene: 10. The length of the CDR3 is 16 residues. The CDR3 nucleotides read TGCGCCAGCAGCCAAACCGGACAGGGAATAGGTGATACGCAGTATTTT. As protein: CASSQTGQGIGDTQYF.

There are a few counts of this clonotype. This chain links TRBV7-9 with TRBJ2-4; D is unclear. There are 13 residues in the CDR3. With 1 base removed from V and 8 bases from J, the gap between germline ends came to 9 bases. In germline, CDR1 is SEHNR, CDR2 FQNEAQ (reference sequence). The chain's CDR3 is CASSLDGRDIQYF. The CDR3, as DNA: TGTGCCAGCAGCTTAGACGGACGGGACATTCAGTACTTC.

There are many counts of this clonotype. The rearrangement uses TRBV6-1 and TRBJ2-1; TRBD2 matches at 7 bases. After removal of 6 bases from V and 4 bases from J, the junction contained 6 bases not matched to a gene. Germline V gene sequence: CDR1 MNHNS, CDR2 SASEGT. The CDR3 is 14 residues long. CDR3 loop: CASRQRGSYNEQFF. CDR3 nucleotide sequence: TGTGCCAGCAGGCAGCGGGGATCATACAATGAGCAGTTCTTC.